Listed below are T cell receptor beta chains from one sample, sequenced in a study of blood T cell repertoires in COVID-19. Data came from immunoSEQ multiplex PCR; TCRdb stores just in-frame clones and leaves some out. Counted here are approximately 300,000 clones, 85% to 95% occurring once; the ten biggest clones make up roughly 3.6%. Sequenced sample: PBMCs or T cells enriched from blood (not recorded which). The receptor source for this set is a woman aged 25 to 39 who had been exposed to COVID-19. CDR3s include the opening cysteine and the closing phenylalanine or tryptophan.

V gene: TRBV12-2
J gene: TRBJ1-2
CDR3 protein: CASRERDRYGYTF

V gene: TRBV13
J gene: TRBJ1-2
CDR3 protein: CAFRGQSYTNYGYTF

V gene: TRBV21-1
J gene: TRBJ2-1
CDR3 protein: CASTGQSSYNEQFF

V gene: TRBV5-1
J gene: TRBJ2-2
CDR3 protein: CASSSRVANTGELFF

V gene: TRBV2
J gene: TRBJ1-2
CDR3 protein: CASSYGDYGYTF

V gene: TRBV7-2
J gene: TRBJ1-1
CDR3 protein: CASSLGGGLGTEAFF

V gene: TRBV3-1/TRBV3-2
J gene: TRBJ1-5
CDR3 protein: CASSQGQEGQPQHF

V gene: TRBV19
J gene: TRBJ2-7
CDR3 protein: CASSLGQGAYEQYF

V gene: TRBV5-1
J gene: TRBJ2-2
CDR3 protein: CASSGQGTGELFF

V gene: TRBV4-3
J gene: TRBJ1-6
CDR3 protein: CASSQWGQGDSPLHF

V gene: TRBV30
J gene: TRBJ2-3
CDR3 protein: CAWSTGTGETDTQYF

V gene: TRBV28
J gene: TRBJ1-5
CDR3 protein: CASSLRGSQPQHF

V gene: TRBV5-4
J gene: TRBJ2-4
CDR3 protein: CASSSTGLAGAKNIQYF

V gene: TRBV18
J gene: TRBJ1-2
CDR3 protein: CASSLTWDKAFQSF

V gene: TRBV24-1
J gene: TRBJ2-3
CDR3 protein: CATSPSGQGKRQDTQYF

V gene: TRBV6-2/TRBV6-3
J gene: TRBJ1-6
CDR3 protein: CASSYSRTGGGSPLHF

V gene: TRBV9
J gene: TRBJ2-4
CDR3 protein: CASSVALTSGPKNIQYF

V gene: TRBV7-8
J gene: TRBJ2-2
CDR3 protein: CATAGGNTGELFF

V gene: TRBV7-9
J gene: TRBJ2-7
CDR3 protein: CASSSLQGRYEQYF

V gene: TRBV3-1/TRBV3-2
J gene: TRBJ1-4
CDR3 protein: CASSPLTYSTNEKLFF

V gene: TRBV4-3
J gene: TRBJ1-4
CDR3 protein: CASSQDLRGFGEKLFF

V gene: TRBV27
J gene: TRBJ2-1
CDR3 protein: CASSRLGLTDEQFF

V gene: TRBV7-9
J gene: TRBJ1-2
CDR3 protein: CASSTGLSTYGYTF

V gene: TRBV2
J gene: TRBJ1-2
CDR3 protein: CASSEALGRSGYTF

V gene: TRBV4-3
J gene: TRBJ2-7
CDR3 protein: CASSLSAGAHEQYF

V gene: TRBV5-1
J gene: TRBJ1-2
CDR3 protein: CASSLTVNYGYTF

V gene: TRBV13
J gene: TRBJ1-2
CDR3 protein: CASSLRAYGYTF

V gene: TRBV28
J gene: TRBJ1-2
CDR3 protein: CASSSIVRVGGYTF

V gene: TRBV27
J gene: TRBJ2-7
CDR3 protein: CASSFGGGPEQYF

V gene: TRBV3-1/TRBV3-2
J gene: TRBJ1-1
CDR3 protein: CASSQDRRQPTSNTEAFF

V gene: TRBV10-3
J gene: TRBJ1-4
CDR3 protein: CAMNRDRHEKLFF

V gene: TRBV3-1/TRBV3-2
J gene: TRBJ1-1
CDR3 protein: CASSQGPQGEAFF

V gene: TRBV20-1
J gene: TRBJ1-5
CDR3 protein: CSASAVTAGQPQHF

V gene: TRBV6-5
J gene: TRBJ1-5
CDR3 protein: CASGEINQPQHF

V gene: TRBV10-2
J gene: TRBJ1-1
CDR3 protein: CASSDPWGGGTEAFF

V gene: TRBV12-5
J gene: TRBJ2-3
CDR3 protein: CASGLVRRTSVEFGTQYF

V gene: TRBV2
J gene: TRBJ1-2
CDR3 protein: CASSEGGRQNNYGYTF

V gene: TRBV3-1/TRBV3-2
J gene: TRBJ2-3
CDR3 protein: CASSRGFDADTQYF

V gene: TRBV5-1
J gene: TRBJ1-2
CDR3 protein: CASSEQGRAGYTF

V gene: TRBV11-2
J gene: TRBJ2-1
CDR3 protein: CASSLGQNNEQFF

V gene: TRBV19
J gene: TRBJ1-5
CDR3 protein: CASSPHRRDSNQPQHF

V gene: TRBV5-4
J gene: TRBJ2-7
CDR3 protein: CASSFLGAGPSEQYF

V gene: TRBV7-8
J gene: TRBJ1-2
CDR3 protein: CASSSLDRVYTF

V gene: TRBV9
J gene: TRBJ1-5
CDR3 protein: CASSVCRDRPVSVQPQHF

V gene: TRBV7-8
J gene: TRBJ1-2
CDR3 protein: CASSPRDIGYGYTF

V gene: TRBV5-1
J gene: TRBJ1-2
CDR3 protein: CASSPGQGYGYTF

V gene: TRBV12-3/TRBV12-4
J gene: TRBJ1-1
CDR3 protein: CASTPHSVTEAFF

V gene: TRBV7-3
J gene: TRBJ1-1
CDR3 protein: CASSYGRPNTEAFF